This T cell receptor (beta chain) was obtained from a study of T cells after yellow fever vaccination. TCRdb processed the 5' RACE reads anew with MiXCR; each CDR3 protein has one entry. The table includes 150,000 to 200,000 distinct CDR3 sequences, around 7% detected once. A few counts support this clonotype. The germline V gene encodes CDR1 KGHSH and CDR2 LQKENI. V lost 6 bases and J lost 0, with 14 bases in between. The CDR3 is made up of 15 amino acids. This TCR was recovered from a man younger than 35 who received the YFV17D yellow fever vaccine. This chain links TRBV18 with TRBJ1-1; tentatively, D is TRBD1 (5 bases). Sample: CD4+ T cells sorted from PBMCs, taken about 5 days after the first yellow fever vaccination. The CDR3: CASSRREQVNTEAFF. The CDR3 DNA reads as TGTGCCAGCTCTAGGAGGGAACAGGTGAACACTGAAGCTTTCTTT.